These T cell receptor beta chains were read from a single sample in a study of blood T cell repertoires in COVID-19. The assay was immunoSEQ multiplex PCR, and TCRdb's table has in-frame clones only and misses some. The sample includes about 77,000 clones, under 95% of them seen just once. Sequencing was carried out using peripheral blood. These receptor sequences come from a woman older than 75 with active or convalescent COVID-19. CDR3s include the opening cysteine and the closing phenylalanine or tryptophan. Each record gives: V gene, J gene, CDR3 protein.

V: TRBV6-5
J: TRBJ2-3
CDR3: CASSRDRGQTDTQYF

V: TRBV7-3
J: TRBJ1-1
CDR3: CASRQTHMNTEAFF

V: TRBV6-1
J: TRBJ2-6
CDR3: CASSEDSSGANVLTF

V: TRBV5-4
J: TRBJ1-1
CDR3: CASSFQGDGTEAFF

V: TRBV7-2
J: TRBJ2-3
CDR3: CASSPSGGAGTQYF

V: TRBV6-1
J: TRBJ1-2
CDR3: CASSDRTGGQYGYTF

V: TRBV19
J: TRBJ1-4
CDR3: CASRLTGGVGEKLFF

V: TRBV5-4
J: TRBJ2-5
CDR3: CASSLDPGQQETQYF

V: TRBV7-2
J: TRBJ1-2
CDR3: CASSRAGGSNYGYTF

V: TRBV30
J: TRBJ2-5
CDR3: CACNLGGPKTQYF

V: TRBV7-9
J: TRBJ1-4
CDR3: CASSRSRGDNEKLFF

V: TRBV7-6
J: TRBJ2-1
CDR3: CASSIRTSGVRYNEQFF

V: TRBV30
J: TRBJ2-7
CDR3: CAWGHGSPRSSGTGVYEQYF

V: TRBV10-3
J: TRBJ2-1
CDR3: CAISDPGTSGDNEQFF

V: TRBV6-5
J: TRBJ2-2
CDR3: CASRHQQGSTGELFF

V: TRBV27
J: TRBJ2-5
CDR3: CASSVLDDPGGTQYF

V: TRBV7-3
J: TRBJ2-7
CDR3: CASSFASGSSYEQYF

V: TRBV19
J: TRBJ1-1
CDR3: CASSISSYPTEAFF

V: TRBV6-5
J: TRBJ1-4
CDR3: CASRWSQNEKLFF

V: TRBV7-9
J: TRBJ1-6
CDR3: CASSFGRGNSPLHF

V: TRBV4-2
J: TRBJ1-1
CDR3: CASSRQNRVATEAFF

V: TRBV7-2
J: TRBJ2-7
CDR3: CASSLGGQAKLGQYF

V: TRBV30
J: TRBJ1-5
CDR3: CAWSKAGGYSNQPQHF

V: TRBV19
J: TRBJ1-5
CDR3: CASSVDRGGNQPQHF

V: TRBV28
J: TRBJ1-1
CDR3: CASSLGQLNTEAFF

V: TRBV28
J: TRBJ2-1
CDR3: CASSPTGNNEQFF

V: TRBV6-5
J: TRBJ1-4
CDR3: CASSLSRVGEKLFF

V: TRBV28
J: TRBJ1-3
CDR3: CASSLSSGNTIYF

V: TRBV5-8
J: TRBJ2-7
CDR3: CASSLRGLETYEQYF

V: TRBV7-3
J: TRBJ2-7
CDR3: CASSLGGGSYEQYF

V: TRBV4-3
J: TRBJ2-3
CDR3: CASSQQGASTDTQYF

V: TRBV3-1/TRBV3-2
J: TRBJ2-2
CDR3: CASSPRDRILGGELFF

V: TRBV2
J: TRBJ1-5
CDR3: CASSVVGGNQPQHF

V: TRBV5-1
J: TRBJ2-3
CDR3: CASSLEWRGGTDTQYF

V: TRBV27
J: TRBJ1-2
CDR3: CASSIPRQELVYGYTF

V: TRBV19
J: TRBJ1-1
CDR3: CASSIGTGTGGRLDTEAFF

V: TRBV7-9
J: TRBJ1-2
CDR3: CASSQGVRGELYGYTF

V: TRBV9
J: TRBJ1-1
CDR3: CASSVQGLGDTEAFF

V: TRBV30
J: TRBJ1-2
CDR3: CAWTYTQGGYTF

V: TRBV5-6
J: TRBJ1-1
CDR3: CASSLALEGTEAFF

V: TRBV27
J: TRBJ2-3
CDR3: CASRSGTSGDFTDTQYF

V: TRBV19
J: TRBJ1-1
CDR3: CASSALGAQNTEAFF

V: TRBV18
J: TRBJ1-2
CDR3: CASSLTSQGTANYGYTF

V: TRBV7-3
J: TRBJ1-1
CDR3: CASSSQVGGNTEAFF

V: TRBV5-1
J: TRBJ2-7
CDR3: CASSFTGLPTYEQYF

V: TRBV5-4
J: TRBJ1-4
CDR3: CASSLATGFTNEKLFF

V: TRBV30
J: TRBJ1-2
CDR3: CAWRGLGRYGYTF

V: TRBV27
J: TRBJ1-6
CDR3: CASSFTGGLSPLHF

V: TRBV14
J: TRBJ2-1
CDR3: CASSLPVGTGVLNEQFF

V: TRBV2
J: TRBJ1-5
CDR3: CASSEVQGSVTPQHF

V: TRBV5-1
J: TRBJ2-7
CDR3: CASSQTGQLEQYF

V: TRBV5-1
J: TRBJ1-6
CDR3: CASSLEGRALHF

V: TRBV21-1
J: TRBJ1-5
CDR3: CASTDRGDQPQHF

V: TRBV3-1/TRBV3-2
J: TRBJ1-2
CDR3: CASSHTGNTYGYTF

V: TRBV24-1
J: TRBJ1-2
CDR3: CATSGPTGTGGKESYGYTF

V: TRBV2
J: TRBJ2-3
CDR3: CAKSSGGARGTQYF